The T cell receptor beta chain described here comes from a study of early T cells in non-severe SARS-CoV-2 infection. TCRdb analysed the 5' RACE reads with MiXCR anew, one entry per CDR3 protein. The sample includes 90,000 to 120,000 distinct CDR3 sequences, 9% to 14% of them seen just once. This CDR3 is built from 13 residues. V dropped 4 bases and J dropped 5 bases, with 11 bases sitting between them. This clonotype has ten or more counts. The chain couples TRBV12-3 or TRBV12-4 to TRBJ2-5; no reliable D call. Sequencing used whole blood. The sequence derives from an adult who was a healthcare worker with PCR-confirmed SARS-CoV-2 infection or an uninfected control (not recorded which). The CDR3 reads CASSWAPEETQYF. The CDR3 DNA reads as TGTGCCAGCAGTTGGGCCCCCGAGGAGACCCAGTACTTC.